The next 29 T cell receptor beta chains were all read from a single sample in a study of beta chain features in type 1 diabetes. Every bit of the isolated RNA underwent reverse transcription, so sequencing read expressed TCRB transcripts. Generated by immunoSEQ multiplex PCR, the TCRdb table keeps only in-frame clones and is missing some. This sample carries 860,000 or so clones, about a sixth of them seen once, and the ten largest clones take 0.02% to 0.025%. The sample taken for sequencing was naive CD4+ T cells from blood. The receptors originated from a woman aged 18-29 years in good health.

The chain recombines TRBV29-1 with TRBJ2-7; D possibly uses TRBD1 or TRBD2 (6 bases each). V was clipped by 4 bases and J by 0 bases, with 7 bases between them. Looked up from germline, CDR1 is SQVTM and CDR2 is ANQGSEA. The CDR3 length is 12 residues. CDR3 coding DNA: TGCAGCGTTGGGGGGGCCTCCTACGAGCAGTACTTC. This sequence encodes CSVGGASYEQYF.

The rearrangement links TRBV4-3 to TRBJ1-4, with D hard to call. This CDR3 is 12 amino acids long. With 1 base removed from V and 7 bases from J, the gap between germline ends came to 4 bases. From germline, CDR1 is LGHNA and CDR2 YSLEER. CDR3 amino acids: CASSQVREKLFF. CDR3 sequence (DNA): TGCGCCAGCAGCCAAGTACGTGAAAAACTGTTTTTT.

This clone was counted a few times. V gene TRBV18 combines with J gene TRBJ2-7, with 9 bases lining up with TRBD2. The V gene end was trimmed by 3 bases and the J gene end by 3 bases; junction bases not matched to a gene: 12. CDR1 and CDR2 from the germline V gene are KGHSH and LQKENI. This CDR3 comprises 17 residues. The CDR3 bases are TGTGCCAGCTCACCTCTTTCCTTGAGCGGGAGGTTCTACGAGCAGTACTTC. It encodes CASSPLSLSGRFYEQYF.

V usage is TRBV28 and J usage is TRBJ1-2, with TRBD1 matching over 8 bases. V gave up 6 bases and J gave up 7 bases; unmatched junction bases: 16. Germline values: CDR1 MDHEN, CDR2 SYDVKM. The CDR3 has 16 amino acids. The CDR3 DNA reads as TGTGCCAGCAGGTTGCCAGGGGGCGGCGGGTTGGGTGGCTACACCTTC. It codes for CASRLPGGGGLGGYTF.

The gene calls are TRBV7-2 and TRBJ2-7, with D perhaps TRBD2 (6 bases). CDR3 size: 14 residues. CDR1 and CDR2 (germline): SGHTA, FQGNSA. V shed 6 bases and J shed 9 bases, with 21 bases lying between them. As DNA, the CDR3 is TGTGCCAGCAGTCGAGGAGGGGCCGCCATCAGGCAGTACTTC. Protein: CASSRGGAAIRQYF.

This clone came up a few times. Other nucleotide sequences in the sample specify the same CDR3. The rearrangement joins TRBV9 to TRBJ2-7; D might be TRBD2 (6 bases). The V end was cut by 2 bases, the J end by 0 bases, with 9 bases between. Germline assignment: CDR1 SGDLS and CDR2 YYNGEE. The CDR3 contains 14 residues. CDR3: CASSVSGTSYEQYF. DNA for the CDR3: TGTGCCAGCAGCGTTAGCGGAACCTCCTACGAGCAGTACTTC.

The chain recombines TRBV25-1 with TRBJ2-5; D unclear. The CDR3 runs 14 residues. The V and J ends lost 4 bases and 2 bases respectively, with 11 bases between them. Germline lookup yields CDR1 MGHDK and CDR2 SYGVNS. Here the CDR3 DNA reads TGTGCCAGCAGTGCAACGGTGGGTCAAGAGACCCAGTACTTC. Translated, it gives CASSATVGQETQYF.

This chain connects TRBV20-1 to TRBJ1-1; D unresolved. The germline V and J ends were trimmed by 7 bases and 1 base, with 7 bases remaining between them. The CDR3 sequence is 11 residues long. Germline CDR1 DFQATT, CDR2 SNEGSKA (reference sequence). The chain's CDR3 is CSERRNTEAFF. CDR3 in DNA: TGCAGTGAAAGGAGGAACACTGAAGCTTTCTTT.

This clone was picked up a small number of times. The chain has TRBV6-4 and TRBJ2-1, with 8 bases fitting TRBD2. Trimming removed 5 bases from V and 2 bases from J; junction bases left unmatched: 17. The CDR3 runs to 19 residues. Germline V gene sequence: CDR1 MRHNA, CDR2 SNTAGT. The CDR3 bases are TGTGCCAGCAGTCCGAAAAGTGCCGAAACTAGCGGAGCCTACAATGAGCAGTTCTTC. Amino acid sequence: CASSPKSAETSGAYNEQFF.

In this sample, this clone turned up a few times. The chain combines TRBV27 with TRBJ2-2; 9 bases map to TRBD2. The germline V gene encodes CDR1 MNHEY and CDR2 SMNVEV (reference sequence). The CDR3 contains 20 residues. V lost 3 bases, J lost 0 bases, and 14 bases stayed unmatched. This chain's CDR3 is CASSFRGGRALAANTGELFF. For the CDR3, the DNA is TGTGCCAGCAGTTTCCGTGGCGGGAGGGCCCTCGCCGCGAACACCGGGGAGCTGTTTTTT.

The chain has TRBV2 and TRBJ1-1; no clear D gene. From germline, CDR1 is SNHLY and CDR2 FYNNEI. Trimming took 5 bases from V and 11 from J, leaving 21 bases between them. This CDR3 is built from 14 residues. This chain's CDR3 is CASSPWQKNLGAFF. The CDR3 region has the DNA TGTGCCAGCAGTCCGTGGCAGAAAAATCTGGGGGCTTTCTTT.

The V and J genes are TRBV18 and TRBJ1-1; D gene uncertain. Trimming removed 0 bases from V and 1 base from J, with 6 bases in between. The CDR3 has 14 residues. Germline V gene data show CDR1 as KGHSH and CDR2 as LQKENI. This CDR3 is CASSPPVKNTEAFF. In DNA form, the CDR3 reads TGTGCCAGCTCACCACCAGTGAAGAACACTGAAGCTTTCTTT. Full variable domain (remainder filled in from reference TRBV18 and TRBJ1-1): NAGVMQNPRHLVRRRGQEARLRCSPMKGHSHVYWYRQLPEEGLKFMVYLQKENIIDESGMPKERFSAEFPKEGPSILRIQQVVRGDSAAYFCASSPPVKNTEAFFGQGTRLTVV.

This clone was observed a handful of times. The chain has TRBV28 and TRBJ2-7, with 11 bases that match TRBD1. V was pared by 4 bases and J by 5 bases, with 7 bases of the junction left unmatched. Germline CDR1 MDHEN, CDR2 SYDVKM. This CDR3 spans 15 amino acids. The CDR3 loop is CASSSPGTGGDEQYF. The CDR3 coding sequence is TGTGCCAGCAGTTCACCCGGGACAGGGGGGGACGAGCAGTACTTC.

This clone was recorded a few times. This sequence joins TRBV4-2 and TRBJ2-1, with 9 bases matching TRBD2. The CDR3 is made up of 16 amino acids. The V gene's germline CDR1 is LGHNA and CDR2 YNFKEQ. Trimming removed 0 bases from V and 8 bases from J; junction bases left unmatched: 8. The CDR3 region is CASSQDHSGSTDEQFF. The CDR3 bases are TGTGCCAGCAGCCAAGATCATAGCGGGAGTACGGATGAGCAGTTCTTC.

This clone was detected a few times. The CDR3 is CASSPGQGRTEAFF. The CDR3 bases are TGTGCCAGCAGCCCGGGACAGGGGAGGACTGAAGCTTTCTTT. The V gene is TRBV7-9, the J gene TRBJ1-1; 10 nucleotides match TRBD1. The V gene's germline CDR1 is SEHNR and CDR2 FQNEAQ (reference sequence). V dropped 5 bases and J dropped 5; count of bases not matched to a gene: 5. The CDR3 consists of 14 residues. The complete variable domain, with remaining parts taken from reference TRBV7-9 and TRBJ1-1, reads DTGVSQNPRHKITKRGQNVTFRCDPISEHNRLYWYRQTLGQGPEFLTYFQNEAQLEKSRLLSDRFSAERPKGSFSTLEIQRTEQGDSAMYLCASSPGQGRTEAFFGQGTRLTVV.

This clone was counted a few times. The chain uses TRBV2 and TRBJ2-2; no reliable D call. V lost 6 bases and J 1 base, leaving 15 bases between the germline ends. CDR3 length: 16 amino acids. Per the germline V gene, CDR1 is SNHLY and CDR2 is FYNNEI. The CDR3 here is CASSFIHPRNTGELFF. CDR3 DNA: TGTGCCAGCAGCTTTATTCACCCAAGGAACACCGGGGAGCTGTTTTTT.

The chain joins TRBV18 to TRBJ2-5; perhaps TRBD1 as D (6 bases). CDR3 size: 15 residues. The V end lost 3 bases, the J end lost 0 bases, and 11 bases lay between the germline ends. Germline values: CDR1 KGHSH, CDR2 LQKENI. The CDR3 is CASSPLTGDQETQYF. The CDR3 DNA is TGTGCCAGCTCACCGCTGACAGGAGACCAAGAGACCCAGTACTTC.

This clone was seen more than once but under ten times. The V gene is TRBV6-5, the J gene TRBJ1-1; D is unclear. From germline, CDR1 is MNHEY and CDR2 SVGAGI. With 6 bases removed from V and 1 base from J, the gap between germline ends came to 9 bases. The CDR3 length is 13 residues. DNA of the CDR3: TGTGCCAGCAGCCGGCAGAGGAACACTGAAGCTTTCTTT. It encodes CASSRQRNTEAFF.

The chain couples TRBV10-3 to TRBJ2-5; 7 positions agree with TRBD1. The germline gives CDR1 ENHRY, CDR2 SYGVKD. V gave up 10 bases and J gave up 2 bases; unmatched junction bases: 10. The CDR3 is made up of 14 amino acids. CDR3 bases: TGTGCCAGCAACAGGGGAGTTGGGCAAGAGACCCAGTACTTC. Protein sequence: CASNRGVGQETQYF.

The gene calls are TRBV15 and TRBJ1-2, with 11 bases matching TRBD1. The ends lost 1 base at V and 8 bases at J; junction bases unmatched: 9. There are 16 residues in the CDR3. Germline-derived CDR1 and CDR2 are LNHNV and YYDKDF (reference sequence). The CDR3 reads CATSRAPGQGAGGYTF. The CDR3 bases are TGTGCCACCAGCAGAGCCCCTGGACAGGGGGCTGGGGGCTACACCTTC.

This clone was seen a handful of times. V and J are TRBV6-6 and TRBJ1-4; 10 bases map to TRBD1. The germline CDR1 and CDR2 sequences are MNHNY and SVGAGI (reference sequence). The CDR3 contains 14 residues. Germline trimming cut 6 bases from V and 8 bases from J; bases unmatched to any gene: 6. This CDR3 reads CASRWTGGGEKLFF. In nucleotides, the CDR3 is TGTGCCAGCAGATGGACAGGGGGTGGAGAAAAACTGTTTTTT.

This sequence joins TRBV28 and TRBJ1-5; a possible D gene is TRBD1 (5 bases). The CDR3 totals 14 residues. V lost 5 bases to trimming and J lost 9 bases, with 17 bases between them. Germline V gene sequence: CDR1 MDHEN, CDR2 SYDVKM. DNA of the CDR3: TGTGCCAGCAGTCCCGGGGACTCAAGGGGGCCCCAGCATTTT. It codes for CASSPGDSRGPQHF.

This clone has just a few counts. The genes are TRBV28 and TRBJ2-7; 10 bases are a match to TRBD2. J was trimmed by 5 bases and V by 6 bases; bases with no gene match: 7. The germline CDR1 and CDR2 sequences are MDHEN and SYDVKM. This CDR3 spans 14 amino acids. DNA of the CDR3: TGTGCCAGCAGATCTAGCGGGAGTATCCACGAGCAGTACTTC. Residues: CASRSSGSIHEQYF. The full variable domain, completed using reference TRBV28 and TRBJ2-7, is DVKVTQSSRYLVKRTGEKVFLECVQDMDHENMFWYRQDPGLGLRLIYFSYDVKMKEKGDIPEGYSVSREKKERFSLILESASTNQTSMYLCASRSSGSIHEQYFGPGTRLTVT.

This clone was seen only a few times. The CDR3 nucleotides are TGTGCCAGCAGCCAAGATCCACGAAGGGCTAATGAAAAACTGTTTTTT. It codes for CASSQDPRRANEKLFF. The V and J genes are TRBV4-2 and TRBJ1-4; D is undetermined. In germline, CDR1 is LGHNA, CDR2 YNFKEQ. CDR3 length equals 16 residues. The ends were cut back, 0 bases at V and 3 bases at J, with 11 bases in the middle.

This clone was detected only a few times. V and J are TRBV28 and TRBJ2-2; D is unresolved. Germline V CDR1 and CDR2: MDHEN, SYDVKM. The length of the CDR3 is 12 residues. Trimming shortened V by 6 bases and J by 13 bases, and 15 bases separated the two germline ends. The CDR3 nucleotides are TGTGCCAGCAGGTCGGCAGGTCAGACGCTGTTTTTT. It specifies CASRSAGQTLFF.

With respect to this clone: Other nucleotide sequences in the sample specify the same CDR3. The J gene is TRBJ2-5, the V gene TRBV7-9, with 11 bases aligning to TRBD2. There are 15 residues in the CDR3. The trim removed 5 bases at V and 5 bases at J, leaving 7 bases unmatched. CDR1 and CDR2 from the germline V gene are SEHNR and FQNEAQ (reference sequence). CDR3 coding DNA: TGTGCCAGCAGCCCTGGACTAGCGGGTTATGAGACCCAGTACTTC. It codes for CASSPGLAGYETQYF.

As DNA, the CDR3 is TGTGCCATCAGTGAGCCAGGAAGGGGGTCCTACAATGAGCAGTTCTTC. This translates into CAISEPGRGSYNEQFF. The V gene is TRBV10-3, the J gene TRBJ2-1, with a weak D call TRBD1 (6 bases). Germline CDR1 ENHRY, CDR2 SYGVKD. The CDR3 sequence is 16 residues long. Deletions cut 2 bases from V and 1 base from J, with 12 bases between.

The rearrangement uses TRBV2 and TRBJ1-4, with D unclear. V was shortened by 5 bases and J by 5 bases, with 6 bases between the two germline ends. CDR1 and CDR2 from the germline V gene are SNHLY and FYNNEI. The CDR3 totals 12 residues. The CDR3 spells CASSYRNEKLFF. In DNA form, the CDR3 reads TGTGCCAGCAGTTACCGAAATGAAAAACTGTTTTTT.

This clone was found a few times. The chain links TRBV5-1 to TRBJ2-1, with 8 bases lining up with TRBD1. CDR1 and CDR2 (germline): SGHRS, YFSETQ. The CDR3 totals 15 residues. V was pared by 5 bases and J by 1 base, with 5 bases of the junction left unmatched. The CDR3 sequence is CASRGQAQSYNEQFF. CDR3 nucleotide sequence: TGCGCCAGCAGGGGACAGGCCCAATCCTACAATGAGCAGTTCTTC. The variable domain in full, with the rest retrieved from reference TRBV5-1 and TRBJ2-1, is KAGVTQTPRYLIKTRGQQVTLSCSPISGHRSVSWYQQTPGQGLQFLFEYFSETQRNKGNFPGRFSGRQFSNSRSEMNVSTLELGDSALYLCASRGQAQSYNEQFFGPGTRLTVL.